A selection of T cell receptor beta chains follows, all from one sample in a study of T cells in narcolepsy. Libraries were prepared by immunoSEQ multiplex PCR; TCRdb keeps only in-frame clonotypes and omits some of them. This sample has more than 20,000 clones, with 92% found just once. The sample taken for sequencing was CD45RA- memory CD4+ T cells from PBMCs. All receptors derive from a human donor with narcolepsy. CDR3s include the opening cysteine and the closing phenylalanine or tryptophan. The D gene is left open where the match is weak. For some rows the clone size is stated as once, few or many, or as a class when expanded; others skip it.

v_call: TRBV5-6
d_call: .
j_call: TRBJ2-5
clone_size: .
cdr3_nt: TGTGCCAGCAGCTTGTTCTGGTACAAGGAAGGGACCCAGTACTTC
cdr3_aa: CASSLFWYKEGTQYF

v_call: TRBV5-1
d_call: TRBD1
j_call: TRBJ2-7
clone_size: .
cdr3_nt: TGCGCCAGCAGCTTGGGGGACAGCACTTCCGAGCAGTACTTC
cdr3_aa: CASSLGDSTSEQYF

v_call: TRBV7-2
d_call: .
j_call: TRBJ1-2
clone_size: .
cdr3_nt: TGTGCCAGCAGCTTACAGGTCTATGGCTACACCTTC
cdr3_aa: CASSLQVYGYTF

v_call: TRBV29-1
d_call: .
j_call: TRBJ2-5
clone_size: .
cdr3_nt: TGCAGCGCAGGTTTGTTTGCTTCGGGCCAAGAGACCCAGTACTTC
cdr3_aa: CSAGLFASGQETQYF

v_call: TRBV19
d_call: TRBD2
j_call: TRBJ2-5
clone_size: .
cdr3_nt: TGTGCCAGTAGTGGGGGAGCACTAGCGGGAAGAGAGACCCAGTACTTC
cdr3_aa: CASSGGALAGRETQYF

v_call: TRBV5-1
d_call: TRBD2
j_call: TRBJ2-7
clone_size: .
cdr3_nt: TGCGCCAGCAGCTTCAGTACCGGGACTAGCGGGCGCTACGAGCAGTACTTC
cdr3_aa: CASSFSTGTSGRYEQYF

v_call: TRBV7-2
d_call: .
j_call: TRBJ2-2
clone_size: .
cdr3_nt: TGTGCCAGCAGCCATTACACCGGGGAGCTGTTTTTT
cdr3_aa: CASSHYTGELFF

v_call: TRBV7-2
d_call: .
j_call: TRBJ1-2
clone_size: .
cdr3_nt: TGTGCCAGCAGCTTAGAGAGGGGGTTTCGTGGCTACACCTTC
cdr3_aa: CASSLERGFRGYTF

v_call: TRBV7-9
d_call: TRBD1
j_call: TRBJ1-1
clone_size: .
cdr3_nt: TGTGCCAGCAGCCCCGGGACAGGGGTCACTGAAGCTTTCTTT
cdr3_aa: CASSPGTGVTEAFF

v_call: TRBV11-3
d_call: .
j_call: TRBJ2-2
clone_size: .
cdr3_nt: TGTGCCAGCAGCTCAAGGGTCACAGGGACCGGGGAGCTGTTTTTT
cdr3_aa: CASSSRVTGTGELFF

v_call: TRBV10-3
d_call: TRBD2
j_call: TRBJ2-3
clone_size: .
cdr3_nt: TGTGCCATCAGACGAGCGGGAGTAACAGATACGCAGTATTTT
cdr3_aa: CAIRRAGVTDTQYF

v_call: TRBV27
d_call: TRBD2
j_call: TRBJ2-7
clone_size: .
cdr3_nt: TGTGCCAGCAGTTTAATCGCTAGCGGGAGTGACGAGCAGTACTTC
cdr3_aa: CASSLIASGSDEQYF

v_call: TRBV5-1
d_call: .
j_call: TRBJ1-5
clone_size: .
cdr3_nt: TGCGCCAGCAGCCCGGGGGAGGGGAAATATAGCAATCAGCCCCAGCATTTT
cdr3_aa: CASSPGEGKYSNQPQHF

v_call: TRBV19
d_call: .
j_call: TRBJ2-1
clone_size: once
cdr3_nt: TGTGCCAGTAGCCTCTTTAGCCCCTCCTACAATGAGCAGTTCTTC
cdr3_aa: CASSLFSPSYNEQFF

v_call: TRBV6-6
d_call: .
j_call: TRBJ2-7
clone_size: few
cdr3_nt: TGTGCCAGCAGCCAGCCCCCGGGGTACGAGCAGTACTTC
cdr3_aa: CASSQPPGYEQYF

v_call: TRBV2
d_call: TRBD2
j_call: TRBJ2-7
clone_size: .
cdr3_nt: TGTGCCAGCGGAGGGCCTAGCGGAGTTGTCTACGAGCAGTACTTC
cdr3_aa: CASGGPSGVVYEQYF

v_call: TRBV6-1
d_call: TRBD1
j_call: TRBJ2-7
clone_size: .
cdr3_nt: TGTGCCAGTAATAGACAGGGATTCTACGAGCAGTACTTC
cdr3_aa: CASNRQGFYEQYF

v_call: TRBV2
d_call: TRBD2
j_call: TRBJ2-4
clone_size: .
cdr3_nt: TGTGCCAGCAGTGAGGGACTAGCGGGAGGATTATTCGCCAAAAACATTCAGTACTTC
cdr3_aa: CASSEGLAGGLFAKNIQYF

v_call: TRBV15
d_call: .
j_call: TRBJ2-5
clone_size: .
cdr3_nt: TGTGCCACCAGCAGAGGGGTAGGGCAAGAGACCCAGTACTTC
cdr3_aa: CATSRGVGQETQYF

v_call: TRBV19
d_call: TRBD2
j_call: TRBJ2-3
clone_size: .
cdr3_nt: TGTGCCAGTACTACGGGAGGTGGCACAGATACGCAGTATTTT
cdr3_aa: CASTTGGGTDTQYF

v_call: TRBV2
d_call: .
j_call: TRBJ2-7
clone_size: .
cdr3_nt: TGTGCCAGCAGTGAGTCCCGCTACGAGCAGTACTTC
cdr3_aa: CASSESRYEQYF

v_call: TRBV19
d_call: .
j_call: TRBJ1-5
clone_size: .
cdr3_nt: TGTGCCAGTTGGAGGCAGGGTGGCAATCAGCCCCAGCATTTT
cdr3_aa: CASWRQGGNQPQHF

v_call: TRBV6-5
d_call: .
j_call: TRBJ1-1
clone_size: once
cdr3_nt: TGTGCCAGTCTCGAAAGGAGGAACACTGAAGCTTTCTTT
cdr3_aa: CASLERRNTEAFF

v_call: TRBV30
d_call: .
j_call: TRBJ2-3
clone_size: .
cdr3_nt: TGTGCCGGTAGCCCGGCCGGCTACACAGATACGCAGTATTTT
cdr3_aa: CAGSPAGYTDTQYF

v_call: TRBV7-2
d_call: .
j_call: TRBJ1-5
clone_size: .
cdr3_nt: TGTGCCAGCAGCTTAACTACGGGTCAGCCCCAGCATTTT
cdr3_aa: CASSLTTGQPQHF

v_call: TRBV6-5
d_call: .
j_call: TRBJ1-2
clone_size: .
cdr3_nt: TGTGCCAGCACGAGCGCCTCTAACTATGGCTACACCTTC
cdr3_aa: CASTSASNYGYTF

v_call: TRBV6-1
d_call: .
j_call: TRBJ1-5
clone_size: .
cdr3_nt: TGTGCCAGCACCCAAAAGGGACAAGGAAATCAGCCCCAGCATTTT
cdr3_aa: CASTQKGQGNQPQHF

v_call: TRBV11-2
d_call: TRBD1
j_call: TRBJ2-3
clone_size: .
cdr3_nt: TGTGCCAGCAGCTCACAGGGGTTCGCAGATACGCAGTATTTT
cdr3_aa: CASSSQGFADTQYF

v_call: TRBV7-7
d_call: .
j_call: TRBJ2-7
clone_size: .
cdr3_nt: TGTGCTAGCAGCTTAGAAGGCAGGCGTACCTCCTACGAGCAGTACTTC
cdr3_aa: CASSLEGRRTSYEQYF

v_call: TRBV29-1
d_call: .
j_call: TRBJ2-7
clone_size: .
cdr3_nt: TGTAGCGTTTCCCCCGGGGGCCACGAGCAGTACTTC
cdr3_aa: CSVSPGGHEQYF

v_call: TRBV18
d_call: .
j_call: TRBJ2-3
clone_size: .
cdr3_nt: TGTGCCAGCTCACCACGTGCCCTTCCCCTCAACGGCCCAGATACGCAGTATTTT
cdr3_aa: CASSPRALPLNGPDTQYF

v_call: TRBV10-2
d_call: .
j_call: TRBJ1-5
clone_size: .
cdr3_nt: TGCGCCAGCAGTGAGTCGAGGTTTCTGTCAGGAGCCAATCAGCCCCAGCATTTT
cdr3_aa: CASSESRFLSGANQPQHF

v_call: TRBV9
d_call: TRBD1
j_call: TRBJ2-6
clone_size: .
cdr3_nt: TGTGCCAGCAGCGCCCACAGGGGGAGGTCTGGGGCCAACGTCCTGACTTTC
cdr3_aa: CASSAHRGRSGANVLTF

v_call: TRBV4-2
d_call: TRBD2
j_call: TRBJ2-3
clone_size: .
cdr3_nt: TGTGCCAGCAGCCAAGAAGTAGCGGGAGGGTTAGGTACGCAGTATTTT
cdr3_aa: CASSQEVAGGLGTQYF

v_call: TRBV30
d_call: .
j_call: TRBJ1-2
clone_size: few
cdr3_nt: TGTGCCTGGGGGAGGGGGGTTAAGTATGGCTACACCTTC
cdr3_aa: CAWGRGVKYGYTF

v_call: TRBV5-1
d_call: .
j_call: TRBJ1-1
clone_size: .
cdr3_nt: TGCGCCAGCAGCTTGGGGATAAACACTGAAGCTTTCTTT
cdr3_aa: CASSLGINTEAFF

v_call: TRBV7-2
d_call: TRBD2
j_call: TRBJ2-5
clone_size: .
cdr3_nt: TGTGCCAGCAGCTTAGGTGGGAGGGCGGATGGAGAGACCCAGTACTTC
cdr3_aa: CASSLGGRADGETQYF

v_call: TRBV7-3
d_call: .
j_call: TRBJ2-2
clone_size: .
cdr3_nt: TGTGCCAGCAGCTTATCCGGTCTCGGCACCGGGGAGCTGTTTTTT
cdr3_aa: CASSLSGLGTGELFF

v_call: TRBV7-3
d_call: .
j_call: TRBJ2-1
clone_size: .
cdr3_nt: TGTGCCAGCAGCTTCGGTGGGACACAGCAGTTCTTC
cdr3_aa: CASSFGGTQQFF

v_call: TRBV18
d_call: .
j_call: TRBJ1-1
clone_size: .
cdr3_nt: TGTGCCAGCTCGCCAGGACAGTTGAACACTGAAGCTTTCTTT
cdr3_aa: CASSPGQLNTEAFF

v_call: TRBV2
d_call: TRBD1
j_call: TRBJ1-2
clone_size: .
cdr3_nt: TGTGCCAGCATGCCCCTTGAGGGACAGGGAAATGGCTACACCTTC
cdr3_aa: CASMPLEGQGNGYTF

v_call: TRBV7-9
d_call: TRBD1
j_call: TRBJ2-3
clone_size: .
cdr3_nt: TGTGCCAGCAGCTTAGAGGGGACAGCCACAGATACGCAGTATTTT
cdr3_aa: CASSLEGTATDTQYF

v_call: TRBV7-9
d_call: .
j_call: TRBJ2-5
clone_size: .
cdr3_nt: TGTGCCAGCAGCTTTTGGACTCCTCAAGAGACCCAGTACTTC
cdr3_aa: CASSFWTPQETQYF

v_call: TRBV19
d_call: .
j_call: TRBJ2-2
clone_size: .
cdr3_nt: TGTGCCAGTAGTACCCGTATGGTAGGGAAAGGGATCACCGGGGAGCTGTTTTTT
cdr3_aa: CASSTRMVGKGITGELFF

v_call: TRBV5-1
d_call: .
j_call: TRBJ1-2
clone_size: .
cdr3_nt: TGCGCCAGCAGCTTAACAGGGAATGGCTACACCTTC
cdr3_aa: CASSLTGNGYTF

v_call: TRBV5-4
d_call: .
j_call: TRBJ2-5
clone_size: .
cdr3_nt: TGTGCCAGCAGCCCCCGAGCAGGGGGGGAGACCCAGTACTTC
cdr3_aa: CASSPRAGGETQYF

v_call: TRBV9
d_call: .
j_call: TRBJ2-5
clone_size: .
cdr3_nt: TGTGCCAGCAGCGTAGGGGCCTACCCCCAAGAGACCCAGTACTTC
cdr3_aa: CASSVGAYPQETQYF

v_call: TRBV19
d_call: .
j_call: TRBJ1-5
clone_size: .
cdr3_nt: TGTGCCACCGGTGGGACTCTCCGGCAGCCCCAGCATTTT
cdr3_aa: CATGGTLRQPQHF

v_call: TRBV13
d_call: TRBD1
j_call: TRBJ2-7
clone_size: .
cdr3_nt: TGTGCCAGCAGCTCCCGGACAGGGGGAAATTACGAGCAGTACTTC
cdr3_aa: CASSSRTGGNYEQYF